This T cell receptor beta chain was obtained from a study of T cell clonality in common variable immunodeficiency. The repertoire was sequenced with immunoSEQ multiplex PCR; TCRdb's copy has only in-frame clones and lacks some. The sample yields approximately 56,000 clones, without any singletons. This clone showed up many times. The CDR3 end lies 3 residues beyond the end of the read and is filled in from the germline J gene. The germline gives CDR1 KGHSH, CDR2 LQKENI. CDR3 length: 16 amino acids. Trimming shortened V by 8 bases and J by 0 bases, and 14 bases separated the two germline ends. Specimen: peripheral blood mononuclear cells. The receptor's source is a person aged 18 to 75 in good health. This chain uses TRBV18 with TRBJ2-6; tentatively, D is TRBD1 (6 bases). The CDR3 spells CASPRGHLSGANVLTF. Incomplete CDR3 DNA: TGTGCCAGCCCCAGGGGACATCTCTCTGGGGCCAACGTC.